The clone carrying this TCR beta chain has a single count. Its cognate antigen is unknown. Peripheral blood came from all dose cohorts at three timepoints. Produced via immunoSEQ multiplex PCR; TCRdb's table is partial and in-frame only. The profile shows roughly 58,000 clones, roughly 87% of them singletons. With V trimmed by 5 bases and J by 4 bases, 2 bases remained unmatched. CDR1 and CDR2 (germline): SGHAT, FQNNGV. The CDR3 consists of 14 residues. The sample originates from a study of OX40 agonist ivuxolimab in advanced cancers. Overall study context: Prior therapy, whether anti-PD-1, anti-PD-L1 or anti-CTLA-4, was allowed, and roughly 41% had some.

Study-wide points: CD8+ T cells were the subset that, on average, had more expanded clones than CD4+. The CD4+ and CD8+ T cells in the blood had expanded clonally by week 6 at 0.1 to 3.0 mg/kg.

This clonotype originated in an adult with an advanced solid tumor such as melanoma, head and neck, liver or kidney cancer. The sequences come from CD4+ or CD8+ T cells sorted from blood, collected in a trial of the OX40 agonist ivuxolimab. V gene TRBV11-2 combines with J gene TRBJ1-4; 9 positions match TRBD1. The CDR3 here is CASSPGQGNEKLFF. The CDR3 DNA reads as TGTGCCAGCAGCCCGGGACAGGGTAATGAAAAACTGTTTTTT.